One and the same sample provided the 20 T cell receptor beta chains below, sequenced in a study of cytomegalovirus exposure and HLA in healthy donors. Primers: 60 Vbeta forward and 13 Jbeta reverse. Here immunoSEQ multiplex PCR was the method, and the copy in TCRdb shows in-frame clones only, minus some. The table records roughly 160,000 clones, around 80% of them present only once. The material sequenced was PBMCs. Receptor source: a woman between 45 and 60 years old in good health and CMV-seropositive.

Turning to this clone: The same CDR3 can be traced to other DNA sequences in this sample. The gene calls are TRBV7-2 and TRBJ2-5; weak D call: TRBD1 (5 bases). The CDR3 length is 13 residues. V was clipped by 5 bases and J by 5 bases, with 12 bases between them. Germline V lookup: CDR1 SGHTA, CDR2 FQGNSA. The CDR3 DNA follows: TGTGCCAGCAGCCTAGACAGAAGGGAGACCCAGTACTTC. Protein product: CASSLDRRETQYF.

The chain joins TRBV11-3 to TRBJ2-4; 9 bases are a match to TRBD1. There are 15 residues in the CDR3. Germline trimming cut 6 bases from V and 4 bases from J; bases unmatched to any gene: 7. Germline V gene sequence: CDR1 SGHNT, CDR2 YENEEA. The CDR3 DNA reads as TGTGCCAGCAGTCACCGGGACAGGGAAAAAAACATTCAGTACTTC. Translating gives CASSHRDREKNIQYF. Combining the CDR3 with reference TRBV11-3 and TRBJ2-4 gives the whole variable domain EAGVVQSPRYKIIEKKQPVAFWCNPISGHNTLYWYLQNLGQGPELLIRYENEEAVDDSQLPKDRFSAERLKGVDSTLKIQPAELGDSAVYLCASSHRDREKNIQYFGAGTRLSVL.

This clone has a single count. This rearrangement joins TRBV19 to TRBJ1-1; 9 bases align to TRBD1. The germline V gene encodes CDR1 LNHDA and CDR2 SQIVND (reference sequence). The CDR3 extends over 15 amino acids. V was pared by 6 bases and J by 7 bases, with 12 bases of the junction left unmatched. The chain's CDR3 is CASSLLRQGVGEAFF. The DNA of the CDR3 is TGTGCCAGTAGCCTTCTCCGACAGGGGGTGGGTGAAGCTTTCTTT.

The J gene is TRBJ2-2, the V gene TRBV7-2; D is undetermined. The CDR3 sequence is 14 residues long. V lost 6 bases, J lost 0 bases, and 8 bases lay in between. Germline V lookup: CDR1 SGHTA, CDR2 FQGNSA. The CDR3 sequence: CASSTQANTGELFF. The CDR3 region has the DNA TGTGCCAGCAGTACACAAGCGAACACCGGGGAGCTGTTTTTT.

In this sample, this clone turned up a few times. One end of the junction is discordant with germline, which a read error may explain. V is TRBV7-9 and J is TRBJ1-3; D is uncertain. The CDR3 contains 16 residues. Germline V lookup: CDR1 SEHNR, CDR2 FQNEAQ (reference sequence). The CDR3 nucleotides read TGTGCCAGCAGCTTGGGCAGAACTCCCTCTGGAAACACCGTATATTTT. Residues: CASSLGRTPSGNTVYF.

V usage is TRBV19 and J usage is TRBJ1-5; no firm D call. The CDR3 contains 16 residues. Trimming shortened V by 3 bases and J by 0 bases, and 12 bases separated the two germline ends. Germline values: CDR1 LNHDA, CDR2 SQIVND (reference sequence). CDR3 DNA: TGTGCCAGTAGTATTAGAACAGCTTATAGCAATCAGCCCCAGCATTTT. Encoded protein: CASSIRTAYSNQPQHF.

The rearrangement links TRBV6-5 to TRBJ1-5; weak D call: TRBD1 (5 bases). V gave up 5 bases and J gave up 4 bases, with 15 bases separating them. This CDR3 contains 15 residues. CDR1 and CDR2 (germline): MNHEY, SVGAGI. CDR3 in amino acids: CASSPRGRANQPQHF. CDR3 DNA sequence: TGTGCCAGCAGTCCCCGGGGGAGGGCAAATCAGCCCCAGCATTTT.

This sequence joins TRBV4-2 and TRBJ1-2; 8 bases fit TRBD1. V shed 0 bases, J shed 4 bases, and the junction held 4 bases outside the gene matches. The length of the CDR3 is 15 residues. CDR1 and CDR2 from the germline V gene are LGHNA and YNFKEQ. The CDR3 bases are TGTGCCAGCAGCCAAGAACGGACAGGGAGCTATGGCTACACCTTC. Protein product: CASSQERTGSYGYTF.

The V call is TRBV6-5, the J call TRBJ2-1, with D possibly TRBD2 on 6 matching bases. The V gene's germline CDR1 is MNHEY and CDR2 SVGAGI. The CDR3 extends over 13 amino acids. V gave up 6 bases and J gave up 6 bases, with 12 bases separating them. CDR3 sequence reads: CASRRNGGNEQFF. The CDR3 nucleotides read TGTGCCAGCAGGCGAAACGGGGGCAATGAGCAGTTCTTC.

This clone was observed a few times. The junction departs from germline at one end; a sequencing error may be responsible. The CDR3 loop reads CSSSQRQGAIQAQYF. The CDR3 DNA follows: TGTTCCAGCAGCCAGAGGCAGGGGGCGATCCAGGCCCAGTACTTC. The chain uses TRBV7-9 and TRBJ2-5, with 8 bases fitting TRBD1. CDR1 and CDR2 (germline): SEHNR, FQNEAQ (reference sequence). CDR3 length equals 15 residues.

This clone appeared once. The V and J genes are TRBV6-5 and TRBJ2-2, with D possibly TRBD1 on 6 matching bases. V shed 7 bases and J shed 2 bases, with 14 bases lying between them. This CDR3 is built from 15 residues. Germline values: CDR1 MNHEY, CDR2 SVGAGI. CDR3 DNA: TGTGCCAGCATTCGCCGGGACATTAACACCGGGGAGCTGTTTTTT. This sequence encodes CASIRRDINTGELFF.

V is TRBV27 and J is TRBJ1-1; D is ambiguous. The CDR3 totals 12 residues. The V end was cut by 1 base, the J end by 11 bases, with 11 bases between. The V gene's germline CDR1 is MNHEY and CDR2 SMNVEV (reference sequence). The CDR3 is CASSLLGSRAFF. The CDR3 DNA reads TGTGCCAGCAGTTTATTGGGCAGCCGGGCTTTCTTT.

As DNA, the CDR3 is TGTGCCAGCCGGGACAGGGGGATGAGGTATGGCTACACCTTC. It translates to CASRDRGMRYGYTF. V and J are TRBV19 and TRBJ1-2, with 11 nucleotides matching TRBD1. The germline gives CDR1 LNHDA, CDR2 SQIVND (reference sequence). The ends lost 9 bases at V and 5 bases at J; junction bases unmatched: 8. This CDR3 is 14 amino acids long.

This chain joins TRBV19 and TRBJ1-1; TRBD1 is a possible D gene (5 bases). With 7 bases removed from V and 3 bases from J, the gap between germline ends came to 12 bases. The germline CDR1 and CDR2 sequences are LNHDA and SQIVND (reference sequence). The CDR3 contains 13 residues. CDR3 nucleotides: TGTGCCAGTACCCTAGACAGATACACTGAAGCTTTCTTT. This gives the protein CASTLDRYTEAFF. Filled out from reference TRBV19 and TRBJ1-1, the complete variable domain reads DGGITQSPKYLFRKEGQNVTLSCEQNLNHDAMYWYRQDPGQGLRLIYYSQIVNDFQKGDIAEGYSVSREKKESFPLTVTSAQKNPTAFYLCASTLDRYTEAFFGQGTRLTVV.

The CDR3 spells CASAPLVPRGNEQFF. The CDR3 nucleotides are TGCGCCAGCGCTCCCCTAGTACCACGTGGGAATGAGCAGTTCTTC. The V gene is TRBV5-1, the J gene TRBJ2-1, with unresolved D. CDR3 length: 15 residues. V gave up 7 bases and J gave up 7 bases, with 21 bases separating them. Germline CDR1 SGHRS, CDR2 YFSETQ.

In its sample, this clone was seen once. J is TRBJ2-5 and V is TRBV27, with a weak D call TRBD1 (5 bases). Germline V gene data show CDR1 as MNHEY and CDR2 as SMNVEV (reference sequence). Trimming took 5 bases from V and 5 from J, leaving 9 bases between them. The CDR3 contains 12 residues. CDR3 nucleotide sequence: TGTGCCAGCAGTGCAGGGTCCGAGACCCAGTACTTC. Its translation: CASSAGSETQYF.

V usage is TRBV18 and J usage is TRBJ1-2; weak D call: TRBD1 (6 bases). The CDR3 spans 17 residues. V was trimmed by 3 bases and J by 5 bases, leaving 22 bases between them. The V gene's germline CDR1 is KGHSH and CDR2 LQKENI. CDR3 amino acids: CASSPAATWTVTYGYTF. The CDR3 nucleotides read TGTGCCAGCTCACCGGCCGCAACTTGGACAGTAACTTATGGCTACACCTTC.

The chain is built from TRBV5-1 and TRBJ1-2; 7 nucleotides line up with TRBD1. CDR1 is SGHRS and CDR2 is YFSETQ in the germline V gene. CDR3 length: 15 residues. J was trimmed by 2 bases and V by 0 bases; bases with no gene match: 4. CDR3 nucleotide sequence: TGCGCCAGCAGCTTGGAGGGACAGCAAAACTATGGCTACACCTTC. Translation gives CASSLEGQQNYGYTF.

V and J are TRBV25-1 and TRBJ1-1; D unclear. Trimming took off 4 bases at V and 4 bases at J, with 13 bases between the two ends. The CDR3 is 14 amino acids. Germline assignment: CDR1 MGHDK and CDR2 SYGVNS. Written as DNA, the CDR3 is TGTGCCAGCAGTGCGGGCCGGGATCGCACTGAAGCTTTCTTT. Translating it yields CASSAGRDRTEAFF.

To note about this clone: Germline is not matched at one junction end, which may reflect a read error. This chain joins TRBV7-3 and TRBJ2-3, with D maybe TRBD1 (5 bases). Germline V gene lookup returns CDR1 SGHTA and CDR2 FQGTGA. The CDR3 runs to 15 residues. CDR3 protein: CASSLNGESTGTQYF. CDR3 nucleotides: TGTGCCAGCAGCTTAAACGGAGAAAGCACAGGTACGCAGTATTTT.